These 15 T cell receptor beta chains originate from one sample sequenced in a study of CD8 T cells in ankylosing spondylitis (dated by TCRdb to about 2017). Library prep was done by 5' RACE. The instrument given in TCRdb is Illumina HiSeq 2500. Using fastp at Q25 and MiXCR, TCRdb reprocessed the public reads and kept productive beta chains. For every CDR3 protein sequence, its rows merge into one entry that carries the most common genes and DNA. This sample is represented by about 260,000 distinct CDR3 sequences; 20% of them were singletons. Less than 9% of the sample is in the top ten clones. Sequencing was performed on blood, either unsorted or a sorted T cell fraction (not recorded which). The receptor source for this set is a male donor with ankylosing spondylitis or in good health (not recorded which).

CDR3 residues: CASLPSGIYNEQFF. DNA of the CDR3: TGTGCCAGCCTCCCTAGCGGGATCTACAATGAGCAGTTCTTC. This chain connects TRBV12-3 or TRBV12-4 to TRBJ2-1; 9 nucleotides match TRBD2. This CDR3 spans 14 amino acids. With 8 bases clipped from V and 3 bases from J, the junction kept 5 bases outside the gene matches.

This chain uses TRBV6-5 with TRBJ2-6, with a possible D match to TRBD2 (5 bases). CDR1 and CDR2 from the germline V gene are MNHEY and SVGAGI. This CDR3 is 16 amino acids long. The ends were cut back, 2 bases at V and 0 bases at J, with 8 bases in the middle. Here the CDR3 DNA reads TGTGCCAGCAGTTACGGACTCCTCTCTGGGGCCAACGTCCTGACTTTC. This gives the protein CASSYGLLSGANVLTF.

This rearrangement joins TRBV7-3 to TRBJ2-3; 9 positions match TRBD2. Trimming removed 4 bases from V and 2 bases from J; junction bases left unmatched: 4. This CDR3 contains 15 residues. Germline lookup yields CDR1 SGHTA and CDR2 FQGTGA. CDR3 residues: CASSSSGAITDTQYF. Here the CDR3 DNA reads TGTGCCAGCAGCTCTAGCGGGGCCATCACAGATACGCAGTATTTT.

This clonotype was seen a handful of times. The gene calls are TRBV6-5 and TRBJ2-3, with 11 bases lining up with TRBD2. The V segment lost 1 base and the J segment 4 bases; nucleotides outside the gene matches: 10. Per the germline V gene, CDR1 is MNHEY and CDR2 is SVGAGI. The CDR3 extends over 18 amino acids. The CDR3 DNA reads as TGTGCCAGCAGTTACTGGATAGCGGGGGGGCGAAGGGCAGATACGCAGTATTTT. This gives the protein CASSYWIAGGRRADTQYF.

The chain carries TRBV24-1 and TRBJ2-5; a possible D gene is TRBD1 (6 bases). The CDR3 has 14 amino acids. CDR1 KGHDR and CDR2 SFDVKD come from the germline V gene. Trimming left V 4 bases short and J 4 bases short, with 12 bases between. CDR3 residues: CATSDQTGAETQYF. For the CDR3, the DNA is TGTGCCACCAGTGACCAGACAGGCGCAGAGACCCAGTACTTC.

V usage is TRBV20-1 and J usage is TRBJ2-1, with TRBD2 matching over 8 bases. The CDR3 spans 14 residues. V gave up 6 bases and J gave up 6 bases; unmatched junction bases: 10. Per germline, CDR1 DFQATT and CDR2 SNEGSKA (reference sequence). The DNA of the CDR3 is TGCAGTGCCCAACTAAGGCGGGAGGTCAATGAGCAGTTCTTC. This codes for CSAQLRREVNEQFF.

This clonotype appeared many times. The gene calls are TRBV6-5 and TRBJ1-6; 9 nucleotides line up with TRBD1. Germline assignment: CDR1 MNHEY and CDR2 SVGAGI. With 0 bases clipped from V and 0 bases from J, the junction kept 3 bases outside the gene matches. The CDR3 sequence is 18 residues long. CDR3 sequence (DNA): TGTGCCAGCAGTTACTCGGACAGGGGTAGCTCCTATAATTCACCCCTCCACTTT. Amino acid sequence: CASSYSDRGSSYNSPLHF.

The J gene is TRBJ1-2, the V gene TRBV15; no reliable D call. V lost 0 bases and J lost 2, with 4 bases in between. Germline loops: CDR1 LNHNV, CDR2 YYDKDF (reference sequence). The CDR3 loop spans 13 amino acids. CDR3: CATSRDPNYGYTF. The CDR3 nucleotides read TGTGCCACCAGCAGAGATCCGAACTATGGCTACACCTTC.

This clonotype was seen ten or more times. The V call is TRBV15, the J call TRBJ1-3, with D possibly being TRBD1 (5 bases). V was clipped by 0 bases and J by 8 bases, with 14 bases between them. CDR1 is LNHNV and CDR2 is YYDKDF in the germline V gene (reference sequence). This CDR3 contains 15 residues. The CDR3 protein is CATSRDGQGEDTIYF. The CDR3 bases are TGTGCCACCAGCAGAGATGGGCAGGGTGAAGACACCATATATTTT.

The J gene is TRBJ2-2, the V gene TRBV7-2; 9 bases agree with TRBD1. The CDR3 has 16 residues. Unmatched junction bases numbered 6, after V lost 3 bases and J lost 4 bases. CDR1 is SGHTA and CDR2 is FQGNSA in the germline V gene. The CDR3 DNA is TGTGCCAGCAGCTTGGGACAGGGTTTGGCCACCGGGGAGCTGTTTTTT. Translated: CASSLGQGLATGELFF.

The chain links TRBV6-5 to TRBJ1-1; no clear D. The V end was cut by 1 base, the J end by 1 base, with 4 bases between. Germline V gene lookup returns CDR1 MNHEY and CDR2 SVGAGI. The CDR3 spans 13 residues. The CDR3 loop is CASSYFGNTEAFF. CDR3 DNA sequence: TGTGCCAGCAGTTACTTTGGGAACACTGAAGCTTTCTTT.

The chain carries TRBV5-1 and TRBJ2-1; no firm D call. The CDR3 is 12 residues long. V lost 4 bases and J lost 8, with 10 bases in between. From germline, CDR1 is SGHRS and CDR2 YFSETQ. CDR3 loop: CASSQKYDEQFF. In DNA, the CDR3 is TGCGCCAGCAGCCAGAAGTACGATGAGCAGTTCTTC.

This clonotype was counted only a few times. V gene TRBV5-1 combines with J gene TRBJ2-2; 8 bases are a match to TRBD2. The CDR3 has 16 amino acids. Germline V CDR1 and CDR2: SGHRS, YFSETQ. The junction had 6 bases not matched to a gene; V was cut back by 4 bases and J by 1 base. CDR3 sequence reads: CASSPREGRNTGELFF. The CDR3 nucleotides read TGCGCCAGCAGCCCCCGGGAGGGCCGGAACACCGGGGAGCTGTTTTTT.

This clonotype was counted many times. The genes are TRBV20-1 and TRBJ2-7; D may be TRBD2 (6 bases). From germline, CDR1 is DFQATT and CDR2 SNEGSKA (reference sequence). The V end was cut by 3 bases, the J end by 0 bases, with 15 bases between. The CDR3 runs to 15 residues. The CDR3 is CSASSLAPSSYEQYV. The CDR3 DNA follows: TGCAGTGCTAGCTCGCTAGCGCCAAGCTCCTACGAGCAGTACGTC.

This clonotype showed up just a few times. The CDR3 coding sequence is TGTGCCAGCAGCGCCGGGGGTCTTAATGAGCAGTTCTTC. It specifies CASSAGGLNEQFF. The chain carries TRBV2 and TRBJ2-1; maybe TRBD2 (6 bases). Trimming shortened V by 6 bases and J by 7 bases, and 13 bases separated the two germline ends. Germline loops: CDR1 SNHLY, CDR2 FYNNEI. The CDR3 consists of 13 residues.